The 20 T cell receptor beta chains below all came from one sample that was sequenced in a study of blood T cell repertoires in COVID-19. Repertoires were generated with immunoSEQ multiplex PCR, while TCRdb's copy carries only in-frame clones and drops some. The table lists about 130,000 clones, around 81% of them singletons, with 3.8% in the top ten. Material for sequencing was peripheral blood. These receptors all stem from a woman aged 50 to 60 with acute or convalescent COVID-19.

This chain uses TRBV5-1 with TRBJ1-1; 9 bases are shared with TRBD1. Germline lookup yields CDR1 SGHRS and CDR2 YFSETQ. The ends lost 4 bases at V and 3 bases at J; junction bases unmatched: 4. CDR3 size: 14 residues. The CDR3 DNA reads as TGCGCCAGCAGCACCCGGACAGGGGACACTGAAGCTTTCTTT. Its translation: CASSTRTGDTEAFF.

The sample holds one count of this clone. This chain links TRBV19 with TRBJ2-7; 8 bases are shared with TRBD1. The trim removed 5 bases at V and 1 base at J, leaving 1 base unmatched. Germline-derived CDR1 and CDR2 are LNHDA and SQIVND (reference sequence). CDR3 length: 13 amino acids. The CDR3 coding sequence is TGTGCCAGTAGTGACAGGGGATCCTACGAGCAGTACTTC. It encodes CASSDRGSYEQYF.

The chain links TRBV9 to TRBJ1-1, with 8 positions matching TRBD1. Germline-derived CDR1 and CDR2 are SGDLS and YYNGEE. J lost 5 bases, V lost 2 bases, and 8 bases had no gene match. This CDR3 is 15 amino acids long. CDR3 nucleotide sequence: TGTGCCAGCAGCGTTTCAGGACAGGGTCGGACTGAAGCTTTCTTT. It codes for CASSVSGQGRTEAFF.

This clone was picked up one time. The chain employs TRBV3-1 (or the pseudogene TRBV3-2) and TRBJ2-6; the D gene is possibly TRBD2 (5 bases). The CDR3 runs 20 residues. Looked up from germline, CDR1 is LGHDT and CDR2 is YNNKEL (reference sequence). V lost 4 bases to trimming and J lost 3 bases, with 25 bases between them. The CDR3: CASSPSLPEGILFGANVLTF. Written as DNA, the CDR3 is TGTGCCAGCAGCCCTTCCCTCCCCGAGGGAATCCTCTTTGGGGCCAACGTCCTGACTTTC.

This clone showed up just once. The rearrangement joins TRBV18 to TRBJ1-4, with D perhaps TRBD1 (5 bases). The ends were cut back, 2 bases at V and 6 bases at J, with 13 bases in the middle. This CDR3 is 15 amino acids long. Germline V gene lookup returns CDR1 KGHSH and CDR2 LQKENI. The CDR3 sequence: CASSPRSGTDEKLFF. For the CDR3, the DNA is TGTGCCAGCTCACCAAGGAGCGGGACGGATGAAAAACTGTTTTTT.

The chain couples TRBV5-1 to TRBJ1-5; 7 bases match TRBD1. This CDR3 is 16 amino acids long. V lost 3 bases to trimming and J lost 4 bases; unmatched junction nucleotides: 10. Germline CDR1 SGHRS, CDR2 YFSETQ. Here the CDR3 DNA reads TGCGCCAGCAGCTCCAAACAGGGGAAGGGAAATCAGCCCCAGCATTTT. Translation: CASSSKQGKGNQPQHF.

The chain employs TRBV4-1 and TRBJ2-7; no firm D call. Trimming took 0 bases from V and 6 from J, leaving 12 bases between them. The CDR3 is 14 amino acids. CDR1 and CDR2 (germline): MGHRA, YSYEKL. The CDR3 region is CASSQELRAGEQYF. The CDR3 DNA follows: TGCGCCAGCAGCCAAGAACTGCGTGCTGGCGAGCAGTACTTC.

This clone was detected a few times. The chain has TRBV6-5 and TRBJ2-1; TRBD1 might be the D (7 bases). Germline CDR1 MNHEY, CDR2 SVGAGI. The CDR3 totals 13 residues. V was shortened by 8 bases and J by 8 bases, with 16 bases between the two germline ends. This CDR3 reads CASDLSGGHEQFF. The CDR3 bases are TGTGCCAGCGACCTGTCAGGGGGGCATGAGCAGTTCTTC.

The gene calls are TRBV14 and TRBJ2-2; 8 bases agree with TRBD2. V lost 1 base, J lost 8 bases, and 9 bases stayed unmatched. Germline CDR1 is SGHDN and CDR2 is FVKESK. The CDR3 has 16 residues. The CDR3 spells CASSQALHGGVGELFF. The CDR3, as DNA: TGTGCCAGCAGCCAAGCCCTACACGGGGGGGTTGGGGAGCTGTTTTTT.

The CDR3 coding sequence is TGTGCCAGCAGCCGCCGTTCTAGCGGGGGACCACCAGAGCAGTTCTTC. Residues: CASSRRSSGGPPEQFF. This rearrangement joins TRBV14 to TRBJ2-1; 10 positions agree with TRBD2. J gave up 10 bases and V 4 bases, and 13 bases lay outside the gene matches. CDR3 length: 16 residues. From germline, CDR1 is SGHDN and CDR2 FVKESK.

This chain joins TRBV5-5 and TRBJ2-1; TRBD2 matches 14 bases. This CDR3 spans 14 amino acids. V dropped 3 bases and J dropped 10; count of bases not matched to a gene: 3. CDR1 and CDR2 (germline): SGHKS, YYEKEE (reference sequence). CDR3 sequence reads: CASSWGTSGSEQFF. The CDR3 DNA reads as TGTGCCAGCAGCTGGGGGACTAGCGGGAGCGAGCAGTTCTTC.

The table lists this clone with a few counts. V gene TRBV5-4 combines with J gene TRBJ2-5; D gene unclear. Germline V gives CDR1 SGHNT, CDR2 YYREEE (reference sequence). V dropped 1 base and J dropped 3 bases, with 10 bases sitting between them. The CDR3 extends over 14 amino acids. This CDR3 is CASSLSEREETQYF. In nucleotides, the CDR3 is TGTGCCAGCAGCTTGAGCGAGAGAGAAGAGACCCAGTACTTC.

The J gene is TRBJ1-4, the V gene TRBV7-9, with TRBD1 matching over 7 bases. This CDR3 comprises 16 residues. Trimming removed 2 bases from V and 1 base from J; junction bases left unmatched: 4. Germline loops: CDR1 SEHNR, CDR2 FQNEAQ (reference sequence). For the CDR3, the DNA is TGTGCCAGCAGCTTAAACAGGGGCGTAACTAATGAAAAACTGTTTTTT. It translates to CASSLNRGVTNEKLFF.

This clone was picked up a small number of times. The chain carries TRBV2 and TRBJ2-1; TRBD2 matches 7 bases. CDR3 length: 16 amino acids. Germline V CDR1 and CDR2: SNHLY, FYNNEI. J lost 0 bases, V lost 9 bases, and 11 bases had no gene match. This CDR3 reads CASLEPGLSSYNEQFF. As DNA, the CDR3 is TGTGCCAGTCTAGAACCGGGACTAAGCTCCTACAATGAGCAGTTCTTC.

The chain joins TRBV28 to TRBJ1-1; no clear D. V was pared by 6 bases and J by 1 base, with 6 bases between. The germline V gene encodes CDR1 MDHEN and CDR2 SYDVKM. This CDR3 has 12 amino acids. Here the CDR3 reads CASRRQNTEAFF. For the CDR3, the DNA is TGTGCCAGCAGACGACAGAACACTGAAGCTTTCTTT.

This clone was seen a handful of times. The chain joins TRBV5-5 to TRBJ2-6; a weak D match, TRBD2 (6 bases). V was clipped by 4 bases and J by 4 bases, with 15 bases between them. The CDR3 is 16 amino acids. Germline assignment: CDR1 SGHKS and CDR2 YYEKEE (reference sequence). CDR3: CASSPAGLRGANVLTF. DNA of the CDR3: TGTGCCAGCAGCCCGGCGGGGCTCCGAGGGGCCAACGTCCTGACTTTC.

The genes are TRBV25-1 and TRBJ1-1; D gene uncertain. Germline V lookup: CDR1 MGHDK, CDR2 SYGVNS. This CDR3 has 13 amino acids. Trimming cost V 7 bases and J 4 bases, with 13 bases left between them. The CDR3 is CASTLQVGTEAFF. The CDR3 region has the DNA TGTGCCAGCACTCTTCAGGTGGGCACTGAAGCTTTCTTT.

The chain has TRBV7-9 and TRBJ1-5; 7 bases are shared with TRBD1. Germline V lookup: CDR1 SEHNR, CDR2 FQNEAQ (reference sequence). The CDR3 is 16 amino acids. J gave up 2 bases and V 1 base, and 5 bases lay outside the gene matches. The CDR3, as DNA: TGTGCCAGCAGCTTAGGATCCCAGGGGGGCAATCAGCCCCAGCATTTT. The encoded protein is CASSLGSQGGNQPQHF. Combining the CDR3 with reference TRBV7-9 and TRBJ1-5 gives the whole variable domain DTGVSQNPRHKITKRGQNVTFRCDPISEHNRLYWYRQTLGQGPEFLTYFQNEAQLEKSRLLSDRFSAERPKGSFSTLEIQRTEQGDSAMYLCASSLGSQGGNQPQHFGDGTRLSIL.

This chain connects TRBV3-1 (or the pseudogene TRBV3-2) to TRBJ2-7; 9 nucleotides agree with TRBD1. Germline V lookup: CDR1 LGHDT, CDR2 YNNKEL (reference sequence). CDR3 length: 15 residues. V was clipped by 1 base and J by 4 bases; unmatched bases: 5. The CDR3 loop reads CASSQGTGGIYEQYF. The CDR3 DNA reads TGTGCCAGCAGCCAAGGCACAGGGGGCATTTACGAGCAGTACTTC.

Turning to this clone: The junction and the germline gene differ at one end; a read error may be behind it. The CDR3: CSVVVTSGNRLF. CDR3 nucleotides: TGCAGCGTTGTAGTAACTAGCGGAAACCGACTGTTC. The chain couples TRBV29-1 to TRBJ2-7; 8 bases are a match to TRBD2. CDR3 size: 12 residues. In germline, CDR1 is SQVTM, CDR2 ANQGSEA.